This T cell receptor (beta chain) was sequenced for a study of early T cells in non-severe SARS-CoV-2 infection. Looking at the study overall: Chains were not paired, and sequencing was done on bulk RNA from unsorted whole blood.

Tagging with unique molecular identifiers was applied to individual cDNA molecules. MiXCR, run by TCRdb on the 5' RACE reads, gives a single entry per CDR3 protein. The table lists fewer than 80,000 distinct CDR3 sequences, under 9.5% of them singletons. With 2 bases removed from V and 6 bases from J, the gap between germline ends came to 20 bases. Germline CDR1 DFQATT, CDR2 SNEGSKA (reference sequence). The CDR3 runs 15 residues. This clonotype came up many times. This clonotype originated in an adult who was a healthcare worker with PCR-confirmed SARS-CoV-2 infection or an uninfected control (not recorded which). J is TRBJ2-7 and V is TRBV20-1, with TRBD1 as a possible D gene (6 bases). Sequenced sample: whole blood. CDR3 protein: CSARSGGSQAIEQYF. The CDR3 region has the DNA TGCAGTGCTAGATCTGGGGGCAGTCAAGCCATCGAGCAGTACTTC.